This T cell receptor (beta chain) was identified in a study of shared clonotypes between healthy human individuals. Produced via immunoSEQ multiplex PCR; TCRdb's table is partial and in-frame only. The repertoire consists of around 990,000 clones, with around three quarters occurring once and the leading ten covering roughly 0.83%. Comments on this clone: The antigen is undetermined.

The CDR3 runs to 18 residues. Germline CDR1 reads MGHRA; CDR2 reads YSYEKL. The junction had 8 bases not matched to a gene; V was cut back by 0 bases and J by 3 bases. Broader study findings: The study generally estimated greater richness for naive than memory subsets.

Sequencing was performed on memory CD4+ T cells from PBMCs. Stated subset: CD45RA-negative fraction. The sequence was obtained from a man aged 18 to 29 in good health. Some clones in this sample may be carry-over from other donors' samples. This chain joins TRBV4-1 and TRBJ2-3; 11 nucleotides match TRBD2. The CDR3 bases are TGCGCCAGCAGCCAAGACGGGCTAGCGGGAGGATATACAGATACGCAGTATTTT. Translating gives CASSQDGLAGGYTDTQYF.